The 23 T cell receptor beta chains reported below all come from one sample, sequenced in a study of radiation and T cells in renal cell carcinoma. The assay was immunoSEQ multiplex PCR, and TCRdb's table has in-frame clones only and misses some. The repertoire consists of 70,000 to 90,000 clones, with 65% to 90% occurring once and the leading ten covering about 23%. As to time point: blood 2 weeks post-SBRT. Treatment described: 15 Gy SBRT to primary tumor, nephrectomy 4 weeks later. The material was blood, obtained from a patient whose treatment included radiotherapy and nephrectomy. The source of these receptors is a woman aged 45-59 years with renal cell carcinoma.

This sequence joins TRBV4-1 and TRBJ1-3; tentative D call: TRBD1 (5 bases). CDR1 is MGHRA, CDR2 YSYEKL, per germline. CDR3 size: 17 residues. Trimming left V 1 base short and J 0 bases short, with 13 bases between. Here the CDR3 reads CASSQALTALSGNTIYF. Here the CDR3 DNA reads TGCGCCAGCAGCCAAGCCTTGACAGCTCTCTCTGGAAACACCATATATTTT.

CDR3 region: CASSYPMGQPDTEAFF. The CDR3 DNA sequence: TGTGCCAGCAGCTACCCCATGGGACAGCCAGACACTGAAGCTTTCTTT. The chain employs TRBV7-9 and TRBJ1-1, with 7 bases lining up with TRBD1. This CDR3 spans 16 amino acids. The germline CDR1 and CDR2 sequences are SEHNR and FQNEAQ (reference sequence). The J segment lost 3 bases and the V segment lost 4 bases, leaving 11 bases of the junction unmatched.

This clone was observed once. The chain combines TRBV7-8 with TRBJ1-6, with 7 bases identical to TRBD1. The ends lost 4 bases at V and 1 base at J; junction bases unmatched: 1. Germline values: CDR1 SGHVS, CDR2 FQNEAQ. The CDR3 has 15 residues. Here the CDR3 DNA reads TGTGCCAGCAGCTCGACAGGGTCCTATAATTCACCCCTCCACTTT. Protein: CASSSTGSYNSPLHF.

V is TRBV6-5 and J is TRBJ2-3; 9 bases align to TRBD1. The germline V gene has CDR1 MNHEY and CDR2 SVGAGI. This CDR3 contains 14 residues. With 6 bases clipped from V and 4 bases from J, the junction kept 5 bases outside the gene matches. Here the CDR3 reads CASRRGTGPDTQYF. Written as DNA, the CDR3 is TGTGCCAGCAGGAGGGGGACAGGGCCAGATACGCAGTATTTT.

The chain couples TRBV6-6 to TRBJ2-2; D perhaps matches TRBD1 (7 bases). The germline V and J ends were trimmed by 6 bases and 3 bases, with 11 bases remaining between them. The length of the CDR3 is 14 residues. Germline V CDR1 and CDR2: MNHNY, SVGAGI (reference sequence). The CDR3 DNA follows: TGTGCCAGCAGCACAGGGGAGGACACCGGGGAGCTGTTTTTT. Residues: CASSTGEDTGELFF.

This chain connects TRBV11-2 to TRBJ2-1; 9 bases agree with TRBD2. Germline assignment: CDR1 SGHAT and CDR2 FQNNGV. This CDR3 has 19 amino acids. V lost 3 bases and J lost 0; bases outside the gene matches: 12. CDR3 sequence (DNA): TGTGCCAGCAGCTTCCGCAATAGCGGGGGCCGTAGCTCCTACAATGAGCAGTTCTTC. Translated: CASSFRNSGGRSSYNEQFF.

The rearrangement uses TRBV4-2 and TRBJ1-1, with D perhaps matching TRBD1 (5 bases). Trimming removed 3 bases from V and 2 bases from J, with 7 bases in between. Germline V gene lookup returns CDR1 LGHNA and CDR2 YNFKEQ. This CDR3 comprises 13 residues. CDR3 region: CASSHGGNTEAFF. DNA of the CDR3: TGTGCCAGCAGCCATGGGGGAAACACTGAAGCTTTCTTT.

This clone was counted only a few times. The chain couples TRBV9 to TRBJ1-1; D might be TRBD1 (5 bases). V shed 0 bases and J shed 5 bases, with 14 bases lying between them. This CDR3 has 15 residues. Germline V gene lookup returns CDR1 SGDLS and CDR2 YYNGEE. The CDR3, as DNA: TGTGCCAGCAGCGTAGGAGTCGGGGGTGGGACTGAAGCTTTCTTT. Translation: CASSVGVGGGTEAFF.

This clone was detected only once. This rearrangement joins TRBV4-3 to TRBJ2-1, with D uncertain. Trimming removed 0 bases at V and 0 bases at J, with 9 bases between. The CDR3 spans 16 residues. CDR1 and CDR2 (germline): LGHNA, YSLEER. The CDR3: CASSQDIRSSYNEQFF. The CDR3 DNA reads TGCGCCAGCAGCCAAGATATCCGGAGCTCCTACAATGAGCAGTTCTTC.

This sequence joins TRBV2 and TRBJ2-1; D is ambiguous. This CDR3 comprises 15 residues. Germline values: CDR1 SNHLY, CDR2 FYNNEI. Trimming removed 3 bases from V and 7 bases from J, with 16 bases in between. The CDR3 nucleotides are TGTGCCAGCAGTGAGGTCCCGGGCGTCGCAAATGAGCAGTTCTTC. This encodes CASSEVPGVANEQFF.

CDR3 protein: CAISAAGEGHGYTF. CDR3 nucleotide sequence: TGTGCCATCAGTGCGGCCGGAGAAGGGCATGGCTACACCTTC. V usage is TRBV10-3 and J usage is TRBJ1-2, with D unclear. CDR1 and CDR2 (germline): ENHRY, SYGVKD. The CDR3 has 14 amino acids. V lost 4 bases and J 6 bases, leaving 15 bases between the germline ends.

V gene TRBV28 combines with J gene TRBJ2-1; 12 nucleotides match TRBD2. Germline lookup yields CDR1 MDHEN and CDR2 SYDVKM. J lost 4 bases, V lost 5 bases, and 6 bases had no gene match. The CDR3 has 16 amino acids. The CDR3 nucleotides read TGTGCCAGCAGTCTTCGACTAGCGGGAGTGTACAATGAGCAGTTCTTC. It codes for CASSLRLAGVYNEQFF.

This clone was seen a handful of times. The gene calls are TRBV28 and TRBJ1-5, with D hard to call. The CDR3 loop spans 12 amino acids. Germline loops: CDR1 MDHEN, CDR2 SYDVKM. Trimming cost V 7 bases and J 11 bases, with 15 bases left between them. The chain's CDR3 is CASTIPGGTQHF. The CDR3 nucleotides read TGTGCCAGCACCATCCCGGGAGGGACCCAGCATTTT.

About this clone itself: The sample holds other DNA sequences that translate to the same CDR3. CDR3 coding DNA: TGTGCCAGCTCTGACAGTAGCAATCAGCCCCAGCATTTT. Translation gives CASSDSSNQPQHF. V and J are TRBV18 and TRBJ1-5; a weak D match, TRBD1 (5 bases). The CDR3 runs 13 residues. The V gene's germline CDR1 is KGHSH and CDR2 LQKENI. The ends were cut back, 6 bases at V and 0 bases at J, with 6 bases in the middle.

This clone has just a few counts. This chain links TRBV5-4 with TRBJ1-1; unclear D gene. This CDR3 is built from 12 residues. Germline values: CDR1 SGHNT, CDR2 YYREEE (reference sequence). Trimming stripped 3 bases from V and 2 bases from J, with 5 bases between. The DNA of the CDR3 is TGTGCCAGCAGCTCCAGTAACACTGAAGCTTTCTTT. Residues: CASSSSNTEAFF.

The chain uses TRBV5-4 and TRBJ1-5; tentatively, D is TRBD1 (5 bases). Trimming removed 3 bases at V and 2 bases at J, with 9 bases between. This CDR3 contains 14 residues. Germline V gene sequence: CDR1 SGHNT, CDR2 YYREEE (reference sequence). CDR3 region: CASSSGGGNQPQHF. DNA for the CDR3: TGTGCCAGCAGCTCCGGGGGTGGCAATCAGCCCCAGCATTTT.

V is TRBV10-2 and J is TRBJ2-5; 12 bases fit TRBD1. The ends lost 6 bases at V and 5 bases at J; junction bases unmatched: 7. The germline gives CDR1 WSHSY, CDR2 SAAADI. The CDR3 sequence is 15 residues long. CDR3 region: CASRDGTGGRETQYF. The CDR3 nucleotides read TGCGCCAGCAGGGACGGGACAGGGGGCCGGGAGACCCAGTACTTC.

The sample holds a few counts of this clone. The J gene is TRBJ2-7, the V gene TRBV18; D is uncertain. The CDR3 covers 13 residues. Germline V gene data show CDR1 as KGHSH and CDR2 as LQKENI. The ends were cut back, 3 bases at V and 3 bases at J, with 9 bases in the middle. This chain's CDR3 is CASSPPVGYEQYF. For the CDR3, the DNA is TGTGCCAGCTCACCCCCGGTGGGCTACGAGCAGTACTTC. Full variable domain (remainder filled in from reference TRBV18 and TRBJ2-7): NAGVMQNPRHLVRRRGQEARLRCSPMKGHSHVYWYRQLPEEGLKFMVYLQKENIIDESGMPKERFSAEFPKEGPSILRIQQVVRGDSAAYFCASSPPVGYEQYFGPGTRLTVT.

This clone was observed once. The genes are TRBV7-2 and TRBJ2-3; perhaps D is TRBD1 or TRBD2 (5 bases each). V was cut by 5 bases and J by 2 bases, with 17 bases left in between. Germline V gives CDR1 SGHTA, CDR2 FQGNSA. There are 16 residues in the CDR3. The CDR3 DNA reads as TGTGCCAGCAGCCTTTTCAAGAGGGGAGTCACAGATACGCAGTATTTT. Translated: CASSLFKRGVTDTQYF. Looking up the rest from reference TRBV7-2 and TRBJ2-3 gives the full variable domain: GAGVSQSPSNKVTEKGKDVELRCDPISGHTALYWYRQSLGQGLEFLIYFQGNSAPDKSGLPSDRFSAERTGGSVSTLTIQRTQQEDSAVYLCASSLFKRGVTDTQYFGPGTRLTVL.

This clone was detected only a few times. The chain uses TRBV2 and TRBJ1-1; D not resolved. This CDR3 spans 15 amino acids. The germline V and J ends were trimmed by 5 bases and 3 bases, with 16 bases remaining between them. In germline, CDR1 is SNHLY, CDR2 FYNNEI. The CDR3: CASSLGRAPYTEAFF. CDR3 bases: TGTGCCAGCAGTCTGGGCCGGGCGCCTTACACTGAAGCTTTCTTT.

The chain carries TRBV7-8 and TRBJ2-3, with TRBD2 matching 7 bases. The CDR3 is made up of 15 amino acids. Germline values: CDR1 SGHVS, CDR2 FQNEAQ. The V gene end was trimmed by 4 bases and the J gene end by 4 bases; junction bases not matched to a gene: 8. The CDR3 DNA reads as TGTGCCAGCAGCTACAACGCGGGAGACTCAGATACGCAGTATTTT. Amino acid sequence: CASSYNAGDSDTQYF. The variable domain in full, with the rest retrieved from reference TRBV7-8 and TRBJ2-3, is GAGVSQSPRYKVAKRGQDVALRCDPISGHVSLFWYQQALGQGPEFLTYFQNEAQLDKSGLPSDRFFAERPEGSVSTLKIQRTQQEDSAVYLCASSYNAGDSDTQYFGPGTRLTVL.

The chain combines TRBV6-1 with TRBJ1-4; 7 positions match TRBD1. The CDR3 is made up of 13 amino acids. Germline V gene lookup returns CDR1 MNHNS and CDR2 SASEGT. After removal of 5 bases from V and 5 bases from J, the junction contained 2 bases not matched to a gene. CDR3 DNA sequence: TGTGCCAGCAGTAGGGGGCAAAATGAAAAACTGTTTTTT. Translating gives CASSRGQNEKLFF.

This CDR3 is CATKNLPDRANSPLHF. In DNA, the CDR3 is TGTGCCACCAAGAACCTACCGGACAGGGCTAATTCACCCCTCCACTTT. The chain uses TRBV19 and TRBJ1-6; TRBD1 matches 8 bases. The CDR3 sequence is 16 residues long. V was pared by 10 bases and J by 6 bases, with 14 bases of the junction left unmatched. CDR1 LNHDA and CDR2 SQIVND come from the germline V gene (reference sequence).